Included here is one T cell receptor (beta chain) sequence, with context. It has no known antigen specificity. Base quality data are lacking; no much larger clone is found one base away. TCR beta CDR3 regions were amplified from RNA transcripts. The first round of RT-PCR for the TCR CDR3 was performed with the HTBI primer set and the Qiagen OneStep RT-PCR kit. Libraries were constructed in a second round of multiplex PCR, after which size selection and purification were performed. Paired-end sequencing of the libraries was performed with 100 bp reads on an Illumina HiSeq2000. The original pipeline was this. SOAPnuke was used to process the raw data, with reads discarded if the reads contained adapters or uncalled bases, had a mean Phred below 15, or lacked an exact constant-primer or identifier match. High-quality paired reads were merged with COPE v1.2.5, and unique nucleotide sequences were defined as clonotypes. Clonotypes were aligned to IMGT TRBV, TRBD and TRBJ reference segments using MiTCR v1.1. Analysis was restricted to V-J combinations with a frequency above 0.0001, which covered roughly 99% of repertoires. A TCS score was defined as the ratio between F50 (clonal expansion) and ExV (chaos), using BLOSUM62-based TCRdist between CDR3 peptides within each V-J. Welch's t-statistics and random forest reduced several hundred V-J features to 13, which were used in a naive Bayes classifier (R e1071). Thyroid-blood repertoire similarity was quantified with the Morisita-Horn index. TCRdb ran its own pipeline on the public reads, namely fastp trimming at Q25 and MiXCR clone calling, and kept in-frame beta chains. Duplicate CDR3 protein sequences are folded into a single record with the most common DNA and genes. The V and J calls come from TCRdb's annotation, not from the publication. This sample comprises around 800,000 distinct CDR3 sequences, 38% of them detected only once. The ten largest account for approximately 8.7% of the sample.

Stable Graves' hyperthyroidism was defined as no progression to ophthalmopathy during 18 months of follow-up. Hyperthyroidism patients were newly diagnosed, had a disease duration of under 2 months, and were aged 18 to 65 years. Exclusion was applied to patients with uncontrolled infections, other autoimmune diseases, pregnancy or lactation. Diagnoses relied on clinical symptoms, serum thyroxine and TRAb, thyroid ultrasound and orbital computed tomography. Ficoll-Paque density gradient centrifugation was used to isolate PBMCs from around 10 ml of fresh peripheral blood. Trizol reagent was used to extract total RNA, and RNA quality was then checked on an Agilent 2100 Bioanalyzer. These data originate in a study of T cells in Graves' hyperthyroidism and ophthalmopathy (dated by TCRdb to the late 2010s). Describing the broader study: Peripheral blood was sampled at the time of initial diagnosis, prior to any treatment. To identify distinguishing TCR V-J signatures, a discovery cohort of around 98 patients was used, comprising 43 with Graves' ophthalmopathy and some 60 with stable Graves' hyperthyroidism. Prospective prediction of ophthalmopathy was tested in an independent validation cohort of fewer than 20 hyperthyroidism patients and around 16 patients who later progressed to ophthalmopathy. The 95 to 100 discovery patients were randomly divided into training and test sets at a 7:3 ratio. The study also compared thyroid tissue and blood T-cell repertoires from more than five Graves' hyperthyroidism patients. After blood sampling, hyperthyroidism patients were treated with methimazole at a starting dose of 30 mg daily, and ophthalmopathy patients were treated with high-dose intravenous methylprednisolone. According to the paper, TCR Vbeta CDR3 sequencing was carried out on 135 peripheral blood samples, which came from 40 to 45 ophthalmopathy, approximately 78 hyperthyroidism and roughly 17 progressor patients. Summary of the overall study and its limitations: Sample size was not statistically predetermined, and blinding of investigators to group allocation was not performed. In validation, progression to ophthalmopathy was predicted by the model with nearly 71% sensitivity and 72.22% specificity, a median of approximately 6.5 months before onset. Most expanded thyroid clonotypes (frequency above 0.001) were also detected in blood, suggesting blood repertoires may reflect thyroid immune responses. A 13 V-J signature model separated ophthalmopathy from stable hyperthyroidism, with nearly 90% sensitivity and 81% to 82% specificity in cross-validation and 80%/75% in testing.

Per the germline V gene, SGHVS is the CDR1 and FNYEAQ is the CDR2. The CDR3 spans 15 residues, from the cysteine through the phenylalanine. Just the 45-base CDR3 DNA is kept, in frame starting at base 1. V gives up 1 base and J gives up 5 bases, and the segment between their germline ends measures 15 bases. The sequence was collected from a young man with Graves' hyperthyroidism. Sample: blood. The chain is assembled from TRBV7-6 and TRBJ2-7; a confident D gene designation cannot be given. The CDR3 loop reads CASSLDQGRADEQYF. The sequenced DNA: TGTGCCAGCAGCTTAGATCAAGGCCGGGCGGACGAGCAGTACTTC. The CDR3, completed at both ends by the reference TRBV7-6 and TRBJ2-7 genes, gives the full variable domain GAGVSQSPRYKVTKRGQDVALRCDPISGHVSLYWYRQALGQGPEFLTYFNYEAQQDKSGLPNDRFSAERPEGSISTLTIQRTEQRDSAMYRCASSLDQGRADEQYFGPGTRLTVT.